This T cell receptor beta chain was found in a study of CD8 T cells in Susac syndrome. Random hexamers were used to reverse transcribe roughly 0.45 to 1 ug of RNA. Each CDR3 protein gets one entry after TCRdb re-called the immunoSEQ multiplex PCR reads with MiXCR. Seen here are some 120,000 distinct CDR3 sequences, about 94% observed once, and the top ten hold roughly 0.091%. CD8+ and CD4+ T cells from blood underwent TCR beta sequencing, which was carried out in a high-throughput format. TEMRA cells were FACS-enriched, while CD8+ and CD4+ T cells were negatively isolated. J lost 7 bases, V lost 7 bases, and 10 bases had no gene match. The V gene's germline CDR1 is SQVTM and CDR2 ANQGSEA. This CDR3 contains 15 residues.

The V gene is TRBV29-1, the J gene TRBJ2-7; 16 nucleotides agree with TRBD2. Sequenced material: CD4+ T cells from PBMCs. This receptor was obtained from a human donor in good health. For the CDR3, the DNA is TGCAGCGCCTATCGTAGGGGACTAGCGGGAGGGGAGCAGTACTTC. This translates into CSAYRRGLAGGEQYF.